This T cell receptor (beta chain) derives from a study of T cell responses to AZD1222 COVID-19 vaccine. Study as a whole: Pooling covered second doses at about 4 or about 12 weeks. General study findings and limits: Among the donors, most were white British and more were female, and clonal diversity was possibly underestimated.

Germline values: CDR1 SEHNR, CDR2 FQNEAQ (reference sequence). The V and J ends lost 4 bases and 8 bases, in that order; junction bases with no gene match: 8. This CDR3 is built from 14 residues. Data came from immunoSEQ multiplex PCR; TCRdb stores just in-frame clones and leaves some out. Of more than 140,000 clones in the sample, under 95% were seen once. Note on this clone: No antigen is known for it.

The V and J genes are TRBV7-9 and TRBJ1-3; 7 positions agree with TRBD1. This TCR was sampled from an adult in good health. Material: peripheral blood, obtained on day 0 of AZD1222 vaccination. The CDR3 DNA is TGTGCCAGCAGCTCGGCAGGGGGAACGGACACCATATATTTT. Translated: CASSSAGGTDTIYF.